The source of this T cell receptor (beta chain) is a study of shared clonotypes between healthy human individuals. Study-wide context: A couple of female and a few male donors aged 18 to 49 were enrolled. A donor's plate count was three for CD4 naive and three for CD4 memory; CD8 naive had two and CD8 memory one.

Terminally differentiated effector memory CD45RA+ cells were excluded from the naive CD8 cells, which were CD45RO-negative and positively selected for CCR7. Deep level was the assay's run setting. Each sorted subset replicate got 200 ng genomic DNA, roughly 30,000 genomes. Here immunoSEQ multiplex PCR was the method, and the copy in TCRdb shows in-frame clones only, minus some. The table records approximately 2,200,000 clones, 85% to 95% of them present only once. After removal of 1 base from V and 4 bases from J, the junction contained 3 bases not matched to a gene. The CDR3 totals 14 residues. The germline V gene encodes CDR1 SGHVS and CDR2 FQNEAQ.

This chain links TRBV7-8 with TRBJ2-7; TRBD2 matches 8 bases. The TCR comes from a man aged 18 to 29 in good health. Some clones in this sample may be carry-over from other donors' samples. Sequenced sample: naive CD8+ T cells from PBMCs. CDR3 sequence (DNA): TGTGCCAGCAGCTTAGTGGTAGCGGGATACGAGCAGTACTTC. Its translation: CASSLVVAGYEQYF.